This T cell receptor (beta chain) emerged from a study of PD-1 and CTLA-4 blockade in melanoma (dated by TCRdb to about 2021). About the investigation overall: The study compared how PD-1 blockade and CTLA-4 blockade affected the melanoma-reactive CD8 T cell response in patients with melanoma.

Libraries came from the immunoSEQ multiplex PCR assay. This immuneACCESS table, as held by TCRdb, lists in-frame sequences with V and J called but not all clones. Of the missing ones, under half trace to an unresolved V gene in checked studies; the others have no known cause. The sample profile shows 30,000 to 35,000 clones; 75% to 95% of them were found once. Roughly 9% of the sample goes to the ten largest clones. About this clone itself: No cognate antigen has been identified for it. Base-call qualities are not available, and no considerably larger clone is one nucleotide away.

V and J are trimmed by 7 bases and 0 bases, and the gene matches miss 6 bases of the junction. The germline V gene (reference sequence) provides CDR1 GTSNPN and CDR2 SVGIG. From the cysteine up to the phenylalanine, the CDR3 has a length of 14 residues. Only the CDR3 DNA stays, 42 bases, in frame from base 1. The V and J segments used are TRBV30 and TRBJ2-1; 7 middle bases align to TRBD2. The sample in question was CD8+ T cells from peripheral blood, obtained from a patient given anti-PD-1 treatment. The clonotype was recovered from a human donor with melanoma. The CDR3 reads as follows: CAFGGTSSYNEQFF. Read as DNA, the sequence is TGTGCCTTCGGGGGGACCAGCTCCTACAATGAGCAGTTCTTC.